This record looks at one T cell receptor beta chain sequence and its context. What it binds is not known. This entry belongs to a study of cytomegalovirus exposure and HLA in healthy donors. Study results and limitations: Among CMV-associated TCR beta chains, most appeared HLA-restricted in a later analysis.

CDR3 length: 15 residues. Germline lookup yields CDR1 SGHKS and CDR2 YYEKEE (reference sequence). The V gene end was trimmed by 2 bases and the J gene end by 4 bases; junction bases not matched to a gene: 5. The PCR made use of 60 Vbeta and 13 Jbeta primers. Using immunoSEQ multiplex PCR, the repertoire was profiled, and TCRdb retains in-frame clones only, with some absent. The sample includes 130,000 to 150,000 clones, roughly 73% of them seen just once. The receptor was isolated from a human donor in good health. The sequenced sample was PBMCs. The rearrangement links TRBV5-5 to TRBJ2-3; 9 bases fit TRBD2. CDR3 amino acids: CASSFLAGSPDTQYF. CDR3 DNA: TGTGCCAGCAGCTTCCTAGCGGGGTCCCCAGATACGCAGTATTTT.